These 24 T cell receptor beta chains were sequenced from one sample in a study of cytomegalovirus exposure and HLA in healthy donors listed by TCRdb under 2017. The method behind the library was the immunoSEQ multiplex PCR assay. For the multiplex PCR, a mixture combining 60 forward primers for TCR Vbeta segments and 13 reverse primers for TCR Jbeta segments was used. TCRdb holds this immuneACCESS table with in-frame rearrangements only. Some clones are missing; in checked studies, unresolved V genes explain under half, and the rest has no known cause. Here the sample has over 100,000 clones; roughly 82% occur a single time. Clones ranked in the top ten supply about 10% of the sample. Sequencing was carried out using PBMCs. These receptors were obtained from a man aged 35 to 55 in good health and CMV-seropositive.

The V gene is TRBV10-3, the J gene TRBJ1-1; the D gene is possibly TRBD1 (5 bases). Germline assignment: CDR1 ENHRY and CDR2 SYGVKD. This CDR3 has 15 amino acids. The ends were cut back, 0 bases at V and 3 bases at J, with 11 bases in the middle. The CDR3 loop is CAISESGGRDTEAFF. The CDR3 region has the DNA TGTGCCATCAGTGAGTCGGGGGGGAGGGACACTGAAGCTTTCTTT.

This clone came up once. This same CDR3 is encoded by further DNA sequences in the sample. The V and J genes are TRBV7-2 and TRBJ2-2; 8 bases agree with TRBD2. The J segment lost 5 bases and the V segment lost 2 bases, leaving 7 bases of the junction unmatched. This CDR3 has 16 amino acids. Germline V gene data show CDR1 as SGHTA and CDR2 as FQGNSA. CDR3 protein: CASSLLGRGGTGELFF. The CDR3 DNA reads TGTGCCAGCAGCTTATTAGGTCGGGGGGGGACCGGGGAGCTGTTTTTT.

This chain joins TRBV7-9 and TRBJ1-4, with a possible D match to TRBD1 (6 bases). CDR1 and CDR2 (germline): SEHNR, FQNEAQ (reference sequence). The CDR3 spans 17 residues. Trimming removed 3 bases at V and 0 bases at J, with 14 bases between. CDR3 DNA sequence: TGTGCCAGCAGCTTCTCTTCAGGGGAAGCAACTAATGAAAAACTGTTTTTT. Translating gives CASSFSSGEATNEKLFF.

This clone appeared a single time. This chain uses TRBV7-9 with TRBJ1-4, with D unclear. V was trimmed by 3 bases and J by 2 bases, leaving 7 bases between them. This CDR3 spans 14 amino acids. Germline V gene sequence: CDR1 SEHNR, CDR2 FQNEAQ (reference sequence). Written as DNA, the CDR3 is TGTGCCAGCAGCTTTACTCCGACTAATGAAAAACTGTTTTTT. Translation gives CASSFTPTNEKLFF.

V gene TRBV2 combines with J gene TRBJ1-5; D gene uncertain. The CDR3 has 15 residues. Trimming removed 4 bases from V and 3 bases from J, with 13 bases in between. In germline, CDR1 is SNHLY, CDR2 FYNNEI. The CDR3 is CASSVRQIANQPQHF. For the CDR3, the DNA is TGTGCCAGCAGTGTGAGGCAGATTGCCAATCAGCCCCAGCATTTT.

The rearrangement links TRBV5-1 to TRBJ2-2; a possible D gene is TRBD1 (6 bases). Trimming removed 4 bases from V and 9 bases from J, with 16 bases in between. There are 14 residues in the CDR3. CDR1 SGHRS and CDR2 YFSETQ come from the germline V gene. The CDR3 nucleotides are TGCGCCAGCAGCGTGCGGACACAGGGAAGGGAGCTGTTTTTT. This sequence encodes CASSVRTQGRELFF.

The rearrangement uses TRBV7-9 and TRBJ1-6; 10 nucleotides line up with TRBD1. CDR3 length: 15 residues. The V segment lost 4 bases and the J segment 4 bases; nucleotides outside the gene matches: 1. The germline CDR1 and CDR2 sequences are SEHNR and FQNEAQ (reference sequence). The CDR3 reads CASSWDRGYNSPLHF. The CDR3 bases are TGTGCCAGCAGCTGGGACAGGGGATATAATTCACCCCTCCACTTT.

V and J are TRBV18 and TRBJ2-3; possible D gene TRBD2, 6 bases. The CDR3 consists of 15 residues. V was pared by 3 bases and J by 2 bases, with 12 bases between. Germline V CDR1 and CDR2: KGHSH, LQKENI. The CDR3 nucleotides read TGTGCCAGCTCACCTTTAGCGGAGCCCACAGATACGCAGTATTTT. Its protein product is CASSPLAEPTDTQYF.

This clone was counted only a few times. The chain has TRBV6-1 and TRBJ2-7; weak D call: TRBD1 (6 bases). The CDR3 sequence is 11 residues long. The V end lost 7 bases, the J end lost 7 bases, and 11 bases lay between the germline ends. CDR1 and CDR2 (germline): MNHNS, SASEGT. CDR3 residues: CASKDSLEQYF. CDR3 bases: TGTGCCAGCAAGGACAGTTTGGAGCAGTACTTC.

This rearrangement joins TRBV30 to TRBJ1-5; TRBD1 agrees at 7 bases. The trim removed 1 base at V and 4 bases at J, leaving 4 bases unmatched. CDR3 length: 14 amino acids. Germline lookup yields CDR1 GTSNPN and CDR2 SVGIG (reference sequence). The DNA for the CDR3 is TGTGCCTGGAGTGGGGGACAGCTGAATCAGCCCCAGCATTTT. Translated: CAWSGGQLNQPQHF.

This clone was found once. The chain uses TRBV28 and TRBJ2-5, with TRBD1 matching 9 bases. V dropped 5 bases and J dropped 3; count of bases not matched to a gene: 7. Germline V CDR1 and CDR2: MDHEN, SYDVKM. The CDR3 runs 15 residues. The CDR3 bases are TGTGCCAGCAGTAAACAGGGGGCGCTTGAAGAGACCCAGTACTTC. The encoded protein is CASSKQGALEETQYF.

The chain has TRBV18 and TRBJ2-5; the match to TRBD2 covers 9 bases. This CDR3 spans 16 amino acids. Germline-derived CDR1 and CDR2 are KGHSH and LQKENI. Germline trimming cut 1 base from V and 0 bases from J; bases unmatched to any gene: 3. CDR3 in amino acids: CASSPLASGDQETQYF. CDR3 in DNA: TGTGCCAGCTCACCACTGGCTAGCGGGGACCAAGAGACCCAGTACTTC. Full variable domain (outside the CDR3, taken from reference TRBV18 and TRBJ2-5): NAGVMQNPRHLVRRRGQEARLRCSPMKGHSHVYWYRQLPEEGLKFMVYLQKENIIDESGMPKERFSAEFPKEGPSILRIQQVVRGDSAAYFCASSPLASGDQETQYFGPGTRLLVL.

Points on this clone: Additional DNA sequences in this sample encode the identical CDR3. The chain joins TRBV9 to TRBJ1-2; weak D call: TRBD1 (5 bases). CDR1 and CDR2 from the germline V gene are SGDLS and YYNGEE. V was pared by 0 bases and J by 7 bases, with 7 bases between. The CDR3 is made up of 12 amino acids. DNA of the CDR3: TGTGCCAGCAGCGTAGGGGGCGGTGGCTACACCTTC. It yields the protein CASSVGGGGYTF.

This clone showed up just a few times. The V and J genes are TRBV9 and TRBJ2-1; TRBD2 matches 12 bases. The CDR3 covers 17 residues. The V gene's germline CDR1 is SGDLS and CDR2 YYNGEE. V was pared by 0 bases and J by 7 bases, with 8 bases of the junction left unmatched. The CDR3 nucleotides are TGTGCCAGCAGCGTAGTGGCTAGCGGGGGGGTTGTAAATGAGCAGTTCTTC. Translation gives CASSVVASGGVVNEQFF.

Concerning this clone: Relative to the germline gene, one junction end is altered; a read error may explain this. The chain has TRBV7-2 and TRBJ2-7; tentative D call: TRBD1 (6 bases). This CDR3 region has 13 residues. The V gene's germline CDR1 is SGHTA and CDR2 FQGNSA. CDR3: CASSSYRVYEQCF. The CDR3 coding sequence is TGTGCCAGCAGCTCATACAGGGTCTACGAGCAGTGCTTC.

This clone was seen a handful of times. In nucleotides, the CDR3 is TGCGCCAGCAGCTTCGGGGGGAATACCGGGGAGCTGTTTTTT. It yields the protein CASSFGGNTGELFF. This chain uses TRBV5-1 with TRBJ2-2, with 7 positions matching TRBD2. The germline V gene encodes CDR1 SGHRS and CDR2 YFSETQ. The CDR3 spans 14 residues. Losses at the gene ends were 2 bases for V and 5 bases for J; bases not matched to a gene: 3. Full variable domain (remainder filled in from reference TRBV5-1 and TRBJ2-2): KAGVTQTPRYLIKTRGQQVTLSCSPISGHRSVSWYQQTPGQGLQFLFEYFSETQRNKGNFPGRFSGRQFSNSRSEMNVSTLELGDSALYLCASSFGGNTGELFFGEGSRLTVL.

V and J are TRBV6-4 and TRBJ2-3, with 8 bases fitting TRBD2. V lost 6 bases, J lost 4 bases, and 15 bases stayed unmatched. The CDR3 totals 17 residues. Per germline, CDR1 MRHNA and CDR2 SNTAGT. CDR3 nucleotides: TGTGCCAGCAGCCCTTCCCCCATTAGCGGGGTGGCAGATACGCAGTATTTT. Its protein product is CASSPSPISGVADTQYF.

This rearrangement joins TRBV14 to TRBJ1-5; TRBD1 matches 8 bases. Germline trimming cut 0 bases from V and 0 bases from J; bases unmatched to any gene: 16. Germline V gene data show CDR1 as SGHDN and CDR2 as FVKESK. The CDR3 is 21 amino acids. The CDR3 is CASSQDMRDRGREYSNQPQHF. In DNA, the CDR3 is TGTGCCAGCAGCCAAGATATGCGCGACAGGGGCCGGGAGTATAGCAATCAGCCCCAGCATTTT.

The V and J genes are TRBV28 and TRBJ1-4; perhaps TRBD1 as D (5 bases). CDR1 is MDHEN and CDR2 is SYDVKM in the germline V gene. The CDR3 contains 13 residues. Trimming took off 8 bases at V and 8 bases at J, with 15 bases between the two ends. The chain's CDR3 is CASAEGVYEKLFF. The CDR3 region has the DNA TGTGCCAGCGCCGAAGGGGTTTACGAAAAACTGTTTTTT.

This clone was seen a handful of times. The V gene is TRBV25-1, the J gene TRBJ1-6; 7 bases match TRBD1. Trimming took 2 bases from V and 7 from J; bases not matched to a gene: 2. The germline V gene has CDR1 MGHDK and CDR2 SYGVNS. The CDR3 length is 14 residues. CDR3 region: CASSEPGGNSPLHF. CDR3 in DNA: TGTGCCAGCAGTGAACCAGGGGGGAATTCACCCCTCCACTTT.

The gene calls are TRBV15 and TRBJ1-2, with a possible D match to TRBD1 (5 bases). This CDR3 contains 15 residues. Germline V gene lookup returns CDR1 LNHNV and CDR2 YYDKDF (reference sequence). V gave up 5 bases and J gave up 7 bases, with 20 bases separating them. The CDR3 bases are TGTGCCACCAGCCTCCCGACGGGGGGGGTGAGTGGCTACACCTTC. Encoded protein: CATSLPTGGVSGYTF.

Worth noting for this clone: Its ends do not fully match the called genes, so a read error is possible. The chain joins TRBV7-9 to TRBJ2-5; 9 bases line up with TRBD1. The germline V gene encodes CDR1 SEHNR and CDR2 FQNEAQ (reference sequence). The CDR3 extends over 11 amino acids. CDR3 sequence: CSSSAGDRAYF. In DNA form, the CDR3 reads TGTTCCAGCAGCGCCGGGGACAGGGCGTACTTC.

CDR3: CASSFGTRTASGNTIYF. The DNA of the CDR3 is TGTGCCAGCAGCTTCGGTACCCGGACAGCCTCTGGAAACACCATATATTTT. The chain uses TRBV7-2 and TRBJ1-3; D is possibly TRBD1 (6 bases). Trimming took 3 bases from V and 0 from J, leaving 15 bases between them. Looked up from germline, CDR1 is SGHTA and CDR2 is FQGNSA. CDR3 length equals 17 residues.

This chain links TRBV2 with TRBJ2-5, with a weak D call TRBD2 (6 bases). V lost 8 bases, J lost 3 bases, and 7 bases lay in between. This CDR3 region has 11 residues. Germline values: CDR1 SNHLY, CDR2 FYNNEI. CDR3 region: CASGEEETQYF. CDR3 sequence (DNA): TGTGCCAGCGGGGAGGAAGAGACCCAGTACTTC.